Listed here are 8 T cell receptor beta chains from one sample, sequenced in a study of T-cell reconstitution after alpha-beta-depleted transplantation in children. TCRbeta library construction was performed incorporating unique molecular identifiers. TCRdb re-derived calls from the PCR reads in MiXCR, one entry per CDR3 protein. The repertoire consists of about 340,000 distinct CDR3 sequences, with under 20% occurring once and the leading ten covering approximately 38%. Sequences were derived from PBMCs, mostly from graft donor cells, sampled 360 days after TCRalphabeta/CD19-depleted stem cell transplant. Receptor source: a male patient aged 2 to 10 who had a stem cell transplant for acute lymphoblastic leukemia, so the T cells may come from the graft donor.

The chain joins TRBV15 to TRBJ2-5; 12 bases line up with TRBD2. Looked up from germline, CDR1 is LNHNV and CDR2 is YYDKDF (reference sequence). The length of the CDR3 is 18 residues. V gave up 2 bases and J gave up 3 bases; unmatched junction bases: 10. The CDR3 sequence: CATSRNFLAGGGKETQYF. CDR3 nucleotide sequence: TGTGCCACCAGCAGAAACTTTCTAGCGGGAGGGGGCAAAGAGACCCAGTACTTC.

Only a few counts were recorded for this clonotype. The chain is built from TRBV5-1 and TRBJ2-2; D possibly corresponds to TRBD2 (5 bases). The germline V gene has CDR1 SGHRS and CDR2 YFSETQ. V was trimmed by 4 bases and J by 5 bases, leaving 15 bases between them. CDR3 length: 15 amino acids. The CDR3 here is CASSQNPSGTGELFF. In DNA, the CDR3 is TGCGCCAGCAGCCAGAACCCCTCGGGAACCGGGGAGCTGTTTTTT.

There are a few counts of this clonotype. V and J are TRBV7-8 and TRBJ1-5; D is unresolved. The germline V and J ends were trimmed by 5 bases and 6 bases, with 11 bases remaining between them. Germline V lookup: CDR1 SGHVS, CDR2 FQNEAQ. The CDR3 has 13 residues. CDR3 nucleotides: TGTGCCAGCAGCCCTCGTTGGGGTCAGCCCCAGCATTTT. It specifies CASSPRWGQPQHF.

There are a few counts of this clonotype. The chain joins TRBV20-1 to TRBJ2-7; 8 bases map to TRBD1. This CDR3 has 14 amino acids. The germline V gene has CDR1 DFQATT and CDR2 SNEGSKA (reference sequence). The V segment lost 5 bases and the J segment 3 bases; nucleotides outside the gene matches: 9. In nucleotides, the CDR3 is TGCAGTGCTCCCCGGACAGGGCTTGGCTACGAGCAGTACTTC. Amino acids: CSAPRTGLGYEQYF.

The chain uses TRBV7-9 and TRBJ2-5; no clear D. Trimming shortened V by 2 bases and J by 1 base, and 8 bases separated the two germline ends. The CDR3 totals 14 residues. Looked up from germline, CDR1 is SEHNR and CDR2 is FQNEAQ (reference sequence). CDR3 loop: CASSLIGVQETQYF. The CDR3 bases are TGTGCCAGCAGCTTAATCGGAGTCCAAGAGACCCAGTACTTC. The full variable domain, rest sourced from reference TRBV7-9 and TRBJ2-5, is DTGVSQNPRHKITKRGQNVTFRCDPISEHNRLYWYRQTLGQGPEFLTYFQNEAQLEKSRLLSDRFSAERPKGSFSTLEIQRTEQGDSAMYLCASSLIGVQETQYFGPGTRLLVL.

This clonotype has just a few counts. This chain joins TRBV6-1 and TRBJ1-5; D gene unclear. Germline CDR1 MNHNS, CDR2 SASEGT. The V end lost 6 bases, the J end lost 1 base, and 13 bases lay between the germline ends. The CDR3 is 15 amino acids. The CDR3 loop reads CASRGVKLSNQPQHF. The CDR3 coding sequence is TGTGCCAGCAGGGGCGTAAAACTCAGCAATCAGCCCCAGCATTTT.

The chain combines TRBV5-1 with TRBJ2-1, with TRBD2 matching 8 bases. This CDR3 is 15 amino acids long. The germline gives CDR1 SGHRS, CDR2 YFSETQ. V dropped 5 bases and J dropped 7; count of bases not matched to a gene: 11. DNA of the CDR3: TGCGCCAGCAGTCGAGCGGGAGCTTTTACGAATGAGCAGTTCTTC. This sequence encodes CASSRAGAFTNEQFF.

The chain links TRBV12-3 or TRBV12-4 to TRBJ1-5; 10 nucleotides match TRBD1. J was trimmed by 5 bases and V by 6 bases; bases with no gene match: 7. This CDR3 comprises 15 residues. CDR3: CASRSSGQGDQPQHF. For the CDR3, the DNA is TGTGCCAGCAGATCCAGCGGACAGGGGGATCAGCCCCAGCATTTT.